These T cell receptor beta chains were read from a single sample in a study of blood T cell repertoires in COVID-19. Method: immunoSEQ multiplex PCR; TCRdb's copy keeps in-frame clones and lacks some. The sample contains some 40,000 clones, around nine tenths of which appear only once. Sample: peripheral blood. The receptors were gathered from a man between 50 and 59 years old with COVID-19, enrolled during active disease. Both conserved end residues are part of each CDR3. Each record gives: V gene, D gene, J gene, CDR3 protein, CDR3 DNA. D genes are given only for firm matches.

>TRBV4-1|NA|TRBJ1-2
CASSQGWTGVNYGYTF
TGCGCCAGCAGCCAAGGGTGGACGGGGGTCAACTATGGCTACACCTTC
>TRBV5-1|TRBD1|TRBJ2-5
CASSQGQVKETQYF
TGCGCCAGCAGCCAGGGACAGGTGAAAGAGACCCAGTACTTC
>TRBV2|NA|TRBJ1-2
CASSEVTGTNYGYTF
TGTGCCAGCAGTGAAGTAACAGGGACTAACTATGGCTACACCTTC
>TRBV5-1|NA|TRBJ2-5
CASSSGISEYQETQYF
TGCGCCAGCAGCTCCGGTATAAGTGAATACCAAGAGACCCAGTACTTC
>TRBV9|TRBD1|TRBJ2-7
CASSARTGEGDEQYF
TGTGCCAGCAGCGCTCGGACAGGGGAGGGGGACGAGCAGTACTTC
>TRBV18|TRBD1|TRBJ1-5
CASSLTTGLNQPQHF
TGTGCCAGCTCACTAACGACAGGGCTCAATCAGCCCCAGCATTTT
>TRBV6-6|TRBD2|TRBJ2-1
CASTRRGAGKDNEQFF
TGTGCCAGCACCCGCCGGGGAGCGGGGAAGGACAATGAGCAGTTCTTC
>TRBV6-1|NA|TRBJ2-7
CASSEDGGSYEQYF
TGTGCCAGCAGTGAAGATGGCGGCTCCTACGAGCAGTACTTC
>TRBV15|TRBD1|TRBJ1-5
CATSGGQGWGQPQHF
TGTGCCACCAGCGGGGGACAGGGTTGGGGCCAGCCCCAGCATTTT
>TRBV7-9|TRBD1|TRBJ1-2
CASSPGQGADGYTF
TGTGCCAGCAGCCCGGGACAGGGGGCGGATGGCTACACCTTC
>TRBV10-3|NA|TRBJ2-7
CAISESMAQDEQYF
TGTGCCATCAGTGAGTCGATGGCCCAAGACGAGCAGTACTTC
>TRBV3-1/TRBV3-2|TRBD2|TRBJ2-3
CASSIRLAGSTDTQYF
TGTGCCAGCAGTATTAGACTAGCGGGAAGCACAGATACGCAGTATTTT
>TRBV6-2/TRBV6-3|TRBD2|TRBJ2-7
CASSYSPTLAGGPSEQYF
TGTGCCAGCAGTTACTCGCCTACCTTAGCGGGAGGGCCTTCCGAGCAGTACTTC
>TRBV5-6|TRBD1|TRBJ2-7
CASSCIPGTGGAWDYEQYF
TGTGCCAGCAGCTGTATCCCCGGGACAGGGGGCGCGTGGGACTACGAGCAGTACTTC
>TRBV11-2|TRBD1|TRBJ2-5
CASSLASGGGQTQYF
TGTGCCAGCAGCTTAGCCTCAGGGGGCGGACAGACCCAGTACTTC
>TRBV13|NA|TRBJ1-2
CASSLEGRNYGYTF
TGTGCCAGCAGCTTAGAGGGGCGCAACTATGGCTACACCTTC
>TRBV6-6|TRBD1|TRBJ1-5
CASSRTGGNQPQHF
TGTGCCAGCAGTCGGACAGGAGGCAATCAGCCCCAGCATTTT
>TRBV14|TRBD2|TRBJ2-3
CASSFRTLAGGRGDTQYF
TGTGCCAGCAGCTTCCGAACCTTAGCGGGAGGGCGTGGAGATACGCAGTATTTT
>TRBV28|TRBD2|TRBJ2-3
CASSPGTSSADTQYF
TGTGCCAGCAGTCCAGGGACTAGCTCGGCAGATACGCAGTATTTT
>TRBV27|NA|TRBJ2-3
CASSLYSRTDTQYF
TGTGCCAGCAGTTTATACTCCCGCACAGATACGCAGTATTTT
>TRBV6-5|NA|TRBJ1-1
CASRYPAGEGEAFF
TGTGCCAGCAGATACCCGGCGGGTGAGGGTGAAGCTTTCTTT
>TRBV24-1|TRBD2|TRBJ2-1
CATSGGGRTYNEQFF
TGTGCCACCTCCGGGGGCGGGAGGACATACAATGAGCAGTTCTTC
>TRBV6-1|NA|TRBJ2-3
CASSDPTGTSTDTQYF
TGTGCCAGCAGTGACCCGACAGGGACTAGCACAGATACGCAGTATTTT
>TRBV6-2/TRBV6-3|TRBD1|TRBJ2-7
CASSLRQGEQYF
TGTGCCAGCAGTCTGCGACAGGGCGAGCAGTACTTC
>TRBV6-5|NA|TRBJ1-1
CASSYGQQVTNTEAFF
TGTGCCAGCAGTTACGGCCAACAGGTTACCAACACTGAAGCTTTCTTT
>TRBV10-3|NA|TRBJ2-7
CAITSGAWSEQYF
TGTGCCATCACCTCAGGGGCGTGGAGCGAGCAGTACTTC
>TRBV21-1|NA|TRBJ1-4
CASSKTPTGGANEKLFF
TGTGCCAGCAGCAAAACCCCGACAGGGGGAGCTAATGAAAAACTGTTTTTT
>TRBV5-1|NA|TRBJ1-4
CASSSTGVNEKLFF
TGCGCCAGCAGCTCGACAGGAGTTAATGAAAAACTGTTTTTT
>TRBV11-3|TRBD2|TRBJ2-1
CASSLGFGLAGDNEQFF
TGTGCCAGCAGCTTAGGATTCGGACTAGCGGGGGACAATGAGCAGTTCTTC
>TRBV19|TRBD1|TRBJ1-5
CASSIGTGSNSPLSFQPQHF
TGTGCCAGTAGTATCGGGACAGGATCTAATTCGCCCCTCTCATTCCAGCCCCAGCATTTT